This T cell receptor beta chain emerged from a study of post-analysis software for immune sequencing data. Study overall: Clinical courses comprised relapsing-remitting, secondary progressive and progressive-relapsing multiple sclerosis. The study, taken as a whole, reports: Relative to controls, patients with multiple sclerosis showed significantly lower normalized Chao1 diversity. TRBV5-6, TRBV5-1 and TRBV20-1 belonged to a set of roughly five TRBV segments that were more frequent in patients than controls.

The CDR3 totals 14 residues. Germline V CDR1 and CDR2: ENHRY, SYGVKD. V shed 6 bases, J shed 5 bases, and the junction held 5 bases outside the gene matches. Each TCR beta cDNA library carried unique molecular identifiers. A single record per CDR3 protein comes from TCRdb applying MiXCR to the PCR reads. Among 750,000 to 950,000 distinct CDR3 sequences listed, roughly 58% were seen once. Comments on this clonotype: The antigen is not known.

This receptor was taken from a girl aged 5-17 years with multiple sclerosis. The chain links TRBV10-3 to TRBJ2-1; 9 positions match TRBD2. The source material was blood. CDR3 region: CAIRSGGTHNEQFF. The CDR3 region has the DNA TGTGCCATCAGAAGCGGGGGGACCCACAATGAGCAGTTCTTC.